This record covers a single T cell receptor beta chain. What it recognizes is unknown. Produced via immunoSEQ multiplex PCR; TCRdb's table is partial and in-frame only. The data show roughly 490,000 clones, 70% to 80% seen once. The CDR3 is made up of 14 amino acids. Unmatched junction bases numbered 5, after V lost 5 bases and J lost 4 bases. Germline V gene data show CDR1 as LNHNV and CDR2 as YYDKDF (reference sequence). These data belong to a study of shared clonotypes between healthy human individuals. Findings and caveats of the study: The study sampled only blood, and tissue repertoires likely differ.

Sequencing was done on a sample of PBMCs. V and J are TRBV15 and TRBJ2-3; 8 nucleotides agree with TRBD2. The source of this sequence is a woman in her thirties or forties in good health. Some clones in this sample may be carry-over from other donors' samples. The CDR3 sequence: CATSLGLASDTQYF. CDR3 bases: TGTGCCACCAGCTTAGGACTAGCTTCAGATACGCAGTATTTT. The full variable domain, completed using reference TRBV15 and TRBJ2-3, is DAMVIQNPRYQVTQFGKPVTLSCSQTLNHNVMYWYQQKSSQAPKLLFHYYDKDFNNEADTPDNFQSRRPNTSFCFLDIRSPGLGDTAMYLCATSLGLASDTQYFGPGTRLTVL.